The 5 T cell receptor beta chains presented below share a single source sample, sequenced in a study of graft-versus-host responses after intestinal transplantation. TCRdb's copy holds only in-frame clones and misses some; the assay was immunoSEQ multiplex PCR. The table includes 40,000 to 45,000 clones, 91% detected once. The sequences come from PBMCs, collected around 43 weeks after intestinal transplant. These receptors all come from a human patient who received an intestinal transplant, so some T cells may come from the graft donor.

V usage is TRBV4-1 and J usage is TRBJ2-3; possible D gene TRBD1, 5 bases. V lost 4 bases and J 0 bases, leaving 8 bases between the germline ends. From germline, CDR1 is MGHRA and CDR2 YSYEKL. The CDR3 has 14 amino acids. CDR3 DNA sequence: TGCGCCAGCAGCCGGGGCAGAAGCACAGATACGCAGTATTTT. The encoded protein is CASSRGRSTDTQYF.

The chain has TRBV6-1 and TRBJ2-5; 8 bases align to TRBD2. The CDR3 spans 13 residues. Looked up from germline, CDR1 is MNHNS and CDR2 is SASEGT. The trim removed 6 bases at V and 3 bases at J, leaving 3 bases unmatched. In DNA, the CDR3 is TGTGCCAGCAGCGGGAGGGTTGAAGAGACCCAGTACTTC. Its translation: CASSGRVEETQYF.

The CDR3 is CASTHEQYF. As DNA, the CDR3 is TGTGCCAGCACACACGAGCAGTACTTC. V usage is TRBV5-6 and J usage is TRBJ2-7; no definite D call. From germline, CDR1 is SGHDT and CDR2 YYEEEE. CDR3 length: 9 amino acids. The V end was cut by 6 bases, the J end by 5 bases, with 3 bases between.

This chain links TRBV2 with TRBJ2-7; no clear D gene. Per the germline V gene, CDR1 is SNHLY and CDR2 is FYNNEI. V was cut by 3 bases and J by 3 bases, with 9 bases left in between. The CDR3 extends over 13 amino acids. DNA of the CDR3: TGTGCCAGCAGTGACACGGCTAACTACGAGCAGTACTTC. This translates into CASSDTANYEQYF.

This sequence joins TRBV28 and TRBJ1-2, with a weak D call TRBD1 (5 bases). Trimming shortened V by 4 bases and J by 4 bases, and 19 bases separated the two germline ends. CDR1 is MDHEN and CDR2 is SYDVKM in the germline V gene. The CDR3 has 16 amino acids. DNA for the CDR3: TGTGCCAGCAGTTCACTTTCGGCAGGGAGGAGCTATGGCTACACCTTC. Translating it yields CASSSLSAGRSYGYTF.